A single TCR beta chain is shown here with its context. The antigen is unknown. The source of the sample is a study of cytomegalovirus exposure and HLA in healthy donors. Primers: 60 Vbeta forward and 13 Jbeta reverse. Some clones are missing from TCRdb's copy, which holds only in-frame ones; the method was immunoSEQ multiplex PCR. The listing records 65,000 to 80,000 clones. Points from the study as a whole: It was only CMV serostatus that was available as immune exposure information. Productive rates of about 87% or about 30% were seen for most TCR beta V segments in an earlier analysis.

The CDR3 has 14 amino acids. Germline CDR1 and CDR2: SNHLY and FYNNEI. After removal of 6 bases from V and 8 bases from J, the junction contained 9 bases not matched to a gene. This sequence was found in a female donor in good health and CMV-seropositive. Source material: PBMCs. This chain uses TRBV2 with TRBJ1-2; 10 bases agree with TRBD1. CDR3 nucleotides: TGTGCCAGCAGGGCAGACAGGGGGCGAGGGGGCTACACCTTC. Amino acids: CASRADRGRGGYTF.